This entry lists 10 T cell receptor beta chains sequenced from one sample in a study of blood T cell repertoires in COVID-19 (dated by TCRdb to 2019 to 2021). Receptors were amplified or captured by the immunoSEQ multiplex PCR assay. In TCRdb, the immuneACCESS table is reduced to in-frame sequences with V and J assigned. These tables do not hold every clone; where another copy was compared, an unresolved V gene accounts for under half, and the others remain unexplained. The sample has under 100,000 clones on record, just under 85% of them singletons. In total, the top ten clones hold 18% of the sample. The sample comprised peripheral blood. These receptors came from a man older than 75 with active or convalescent COVID-19.

This clone has a handful of counts. CDR3 sequence (DNA): TGTGCCAGCAGCTCATCAAGACTAGCGAGCACCGGGGAGCTGTTTTTT. Its translation is CASSSSRLASTGELFF. The chain employs TRBV2 and TRBJ2-2; 8 bases fit TRBD2. Germline V CDR1 and CDR2: SNHLY, FYNNEI. The trim removed 6 bases at V and 4 bases at J, leaving 10 bases unmatched. The CDR3 contains 16 residues.

The rearrangement links TRBV5-8 to TRBJ1-5; maybe TRBD1 (5 bases). V was cut by 4 bases and J by 5 bases, with 13 bases left in between. The CDR3 is made up of 14 amino acids. Germline loops: CDR1 SGHTS, CDR2 YDEGEE. The chain's CDR3 is CASSPWGGHQPQHF. CDR3 bases: TGTGCCAGCAGCCCTTGGGGGGGACATCAGCCCCAGCATTTT.

About this clone itself: Other DNA variants within this sample encode the same CDR3. CDR3 sequence: CATSRDLGSGNTIYF. The CDR3 coding sequence is TGTGCCACCAGCAGAGATCTAGGCTCTGGAAACACCATATATTTT. The chain recombines TRBV15 with TRBJ1-3; D call uncertain. V lost 0 bases to trimming and J lost 0 bases, with 6 bases between them. There are 15 residues in the CDR3. The germline gives CDR1 LNHNV, CDR2 YYDKDF (reference sequence).

V is TRBV7-9 and J is TRBJ1-1; no definite D call. Deletions cut 5 bases from V and 1 base from J, with 17 bases between. The CDR3 consists of 16 residues. From germline, CDR1 is SEHNR and CDR2 FQNEAQ (reference sequence). The CDR3 DNA reads TGTGCCAGCAGCCCGGGAATCGAAGAGGGGAACACTGAAGCTTTCTTT. It is translated as CASSPGIEEGNTEAFF.

The CDR3 nucleotides are TGTGCCAGCAGCGTAGGGAACGACCCGCGGGAAAAACTGTTTTTT. Translation gives CASSVGNDPREKLFF. The rearrangement joins TRBV9 to TRBJ1-4, with D uncertain. Germline values: CDR1 SGDLS, CDR2 YYNGEE. The CDR3 consists of 15 residues. V shed 0 bases and J shed 8 bases, with 14 bases lying between them.

The genes are TRBV5-6 and TRBJ1-1; unclear D gene. The length of the CDR3 is 16 residues. Germline CDR1 and CDR2: SGHDT and YYEEEE. V was cut by 0 bases and J by 0 bases, with 12 bases left in between. In DNA form, the CDR3 reads TGTGCCAGCAGCTTGGAGCTTGACTTCATGAACACTGAAGCTTTCTTT. Protein product: CASSLELDFMNTEAFF. The entire variable domain, with the rest obtained from reference TRBV5-6 and TRBJ1-1, is as follows: DAGVTQSPTHLIKTRGQQVTLRCSPKSGHDTVSWYQQALGQGPQFIFQYYEEEERQRGNFPDRFSGHQFPNYSSELNVNALLLGDSALYLCASSLELDFMNTEAFFGQGTRLTVV.

This clone is judged medium-sized (0.01 to 0.1%). This chain uses TRBV9 with TRBJ2-1, with 8 bases lining up with TRBD2. The trim removed 7 bases at V and 0 bases at J, leaving 3 bases unmatched. CDR1 is SGDLS, CDR2 YYNGEE, per germline. CDR3 length: 14 amino acids. CDR3 protein: CASVLAASYNEQFF. CDR3 nucleotides: TGTGCCAGCGTACTAGCGGCCTCCTACAATGAGCAGTTCTTC.

The chain couples TRBV25-1 to TRBJ2-3; D might be TRBD1 (6 bases). The V gene's germline CDR1 is MGHDK and CDR2 SYGVNS. CDR3 length: 14 residues. Trimming took off 4 bases at V and 1 base at J, with 9 bases between the two ends. The CDR3 coding sequence is TGTGCCAGCAGTGTCCGGACAGGCACAGATACGCAGTATTTT. Translated, it gives CASSVRTGTDTQYF.

V gene TRBV12-5 combines with J gene TRBJ2-1; 8 bases align to TRBD2. The germline CDR1 and CDR2 sequences are LGHNT and FRNRAP. CDR3 length equals 15 residues. V was clipped by 6 bases and J by 7 bases; unmatched bases: 11. The CDR3 loop reads CASGAGSGSNNEQFF. CDR3 sequence (DNA): TGTGCTAGTGGCGCAGGAAGCGGGAGTAATAATGAGCAGTTCTTC.

Concerning this clone: Other DNA sequences from this sample encode an identical CDR3 as well. The chain has TRBV25-1 and TRBJ1-3; a possible D gene is TRBD1 (6 bases). CDR1 and CDR2 from the germline V gene are MGHDK and SYGVNS. This CDR3 is built from 14 residues. The V end lost 4 bases, the J end lost 5 bases, and 12 bases lay between the germline ends. The CDR3 spells CASSAPGGRNTIYF. The CDR3, as DNA: TGTGCCAGCAGTGCCCCGGGGGGGCGAAACACCATATATTTT.